This T cell receptor beta chain was captured by sequencing in a study of cytomegalovirus exposure and HLA in healthy donors. A note on this clone: Its antigen is unidentified.

This PCR relied on a set of 60 Vbeta primers and 13 Jbeta primers. TCRdb's table, derived via immunoSEQ multiplex PCR, lists solely in-frame clones and lacks some. This table holds about 110,000 clones, 76% found once. Overall study findings and caveats: A few chains tied to CMV proved CMV antigen-specific in vitro.

CDR3 size: 14 residues. The germline CDR1 and CDR2 sequences are LGHNA and YSLEER. Trimming cost V 0 bases and J 0 bases, with 6 bases left between them. The rearrangement uses TRBV4-3 and TRBJ2-7, with D unresolved. The source of this sequence is a man between 18 and 35 years old in good health and CMV-seronegative. Sequencing input: PBMCs. The CDR3 spells CASSQEAVSYEQYF. The CDR3 DNA is TGCGCCAGCAGCCAAGAGGCGGTCTCCTACGAGCAGTACTTC.